This T cell receptor beta chain was identified during a study of OX40 agonist ivuxolimab in advanced cancers. Using immunoSEQ multiplex PCR, the repertoire was profiled, and TCRdb retains in-frame clones only, with some absent. The sample records about 41,000 clones, about 90% being singletons. J was trimmed by 6 bases and V by 2 bases; bases with no gene match: 14. The germline V gene encodes CDR1 SGDLS and CDR2 YYNGEE. The CDR3 has 19 residues. Sample: CD4+ or CD8+ T cells sorted from blood, taken in a trial of the OX40 agonist ivuxolimab. This clonotype was obtained from an adult with an advanced solid tumor such as melanoma, head and neck, liver or kidney cancer. J is TRBJ2-1 and V is TRBV9; the match to TRBD2 covers 13 bases. In nucleotides, the CDR3 is TGTGCCAGCAGCGTCACTGTACTAGCGGGGGGGCAATCGGGCAATGAGCAGTTCTTC. Translated, it gives CASSVTVLAGGQSGNEQFF.